This TCR beta chain is drawn from a study of cytomegalovirus exposure and HLA in healthy donors. The PCR made use of 60 Vbeta and 13 Jbeta primers. Measured with immunoSEQ multiplex PCR; TCRdb has only the in-frame clones, and not every one. This table holds some 200,000 clones, 9.5% found once. Sequenced input: PBMCs. The sequence derives from a woman in her 30s in good health and CMV-seropositive.

The CDR3 protein is CASSAPSGTALTDTQYF. The CDR3 nucleotides are TGTGCCAGCAGCGCTCCTAGCGGGACAGCACTAACAGATACGCAGTATTTT. This chain uses TRBV13 with TRBJ2-3, with 9 positions matching TRBD2. Germline-derived CDR1 and CDR2 are PRHDT and FYEKMQ (reference sequence). V was pared by 5 bases and J by 3 bases, with 12 bases of the junction left unmatched. The CDR3 consists of 17 residues.